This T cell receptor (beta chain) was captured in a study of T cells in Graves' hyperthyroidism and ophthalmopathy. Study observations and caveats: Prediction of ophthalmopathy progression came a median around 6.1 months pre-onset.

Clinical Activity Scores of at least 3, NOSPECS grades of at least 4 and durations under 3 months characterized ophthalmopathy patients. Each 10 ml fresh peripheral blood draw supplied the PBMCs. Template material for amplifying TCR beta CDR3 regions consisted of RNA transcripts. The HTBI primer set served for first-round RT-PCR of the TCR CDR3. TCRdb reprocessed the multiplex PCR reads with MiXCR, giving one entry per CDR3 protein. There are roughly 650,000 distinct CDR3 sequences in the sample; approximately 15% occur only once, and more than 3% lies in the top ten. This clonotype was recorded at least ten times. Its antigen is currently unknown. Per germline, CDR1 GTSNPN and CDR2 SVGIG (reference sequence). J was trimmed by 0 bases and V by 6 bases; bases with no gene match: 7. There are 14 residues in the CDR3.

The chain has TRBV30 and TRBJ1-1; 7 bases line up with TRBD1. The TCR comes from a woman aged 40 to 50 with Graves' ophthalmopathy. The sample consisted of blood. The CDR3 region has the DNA TGTGCCTGCGACAGGGAGGGCCTGAACACTGAAGCTTTCTTT. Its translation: CACDREGLNTEAFF. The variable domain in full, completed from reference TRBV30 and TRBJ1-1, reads SQTIHQWPATLVQPVGSPLSLECTVEGTSNPNLYWYRQAAGRGLQLLFYSVGIGQISSEVPQNLSASRPQDRQFILSSKKLLLSDSGFYLCACDREGLNTEAFFGQGTRLTVV.